A selection of T cell receptor beta chains follows, all from one sample in a study of cytomegalovirus exposure and HLA in healthy donors. TCRdb's table, derived via immunoSEQ multiplex PCR, lists solely in-frame clones and lacks some. This sample has around 130,000 clones, with over 70% found just once. Sequences were obtained from PBMCs. All receptors derive from a woman younger than 35 in good health and CMV-seronegative. Both conserved end residues are part of each CDR3. A D gene is named only where the DNA matches it firmly. Size values are once, few and many counts, or a class for expanded clones, and some rows have none.

CDR3 DNA	CDR3 protein	D gene	J gene	clone size	V gene
TGCGCCAGCAGCCAAGGCAGGGATAACTATGGCTACACCTTC	CASSQGRDNYGYTF	NA	TRBJ1-2	few	TRBV4-1
TGTGCCAGCAGCTCCCCCTACAGGGAGACCCAGTACTTC	CASSSPYRETQYF	NA	TRBJ2-5	NA	TRBV7-8
TGTGCCAGCAGACTACTCGTTGGACAGGGAAACACTGAAGCTTTCTTT	CASRLLVGQGNTEAFF	TRBD1	TRBJ1-1	NA	TRBV7-6
TGTGCCAGCAGCTTAGGTCAGGGGAGGGTAGATACGCAGTATTTT	CASSLGQGRVDTQYF	NA	TRBJ2-3	NA	TRBV7-2
TGTGCCAGCAGATTAAGGGGTTACAATGAGCAGTTCTTC	CASRLRGYNEQFF	NA	TRBJ2-1	NA	TRBV13
TGTGCCAGCAGCTCCCACCCAGTAGCGGGGGGGCAGTTCTTC	CASSSHPVAGGQFF	TRBD2	TRBJ2-1	NA	TRBV7-9
TGTGCCAGCAGTGAACGGTCATACAATGAGCAGTTCTTC	CASSERSYNEQFF	NA	TRBJ2-1	NA	TRBV6-4
TGTGCCAGCAGCGCCCTAGCGGGAGGGCTAGGGCAAGAGACCCAGTACTTC	CASSALAGGLGQETQYF	TRBD2	TRBJ2-5	NA	TRBV5-5
TGCAGCGCTAGGACAGGGGGAAACACCATATATTTT	CSARTGGNTIYF	TRBD1	TRBJ1-3	NA	TRBV29-1
TGTGCCACCCGGACTAGCGGGAGTAATGAGCAGTTCTTC	CATRTSGSNEQFF	TRBD2	TRBJ2-1	NA	TRBV10-3
TGTGCCAGCAGTGAAACTCCTGGTGGGCGTGAAGCTTTCTTT	CASSETPGGREAFF	NA	TRBJ1-1	once	TRBV25-1
TGTGCCACCAGCAGAGATGTGGGGGCGACCGAGCAGTACTTC	CATSRDVGATEQYF	NA	TRBJ2-7	NA	TRBV15
TGCGCCAGCAGTCAATTCCACAGGGGATACTATGGCTACACCTTC	CASSQFHRGYYGYTF	TRBD1	TRBJ1-2	NA	TRBV23-1
TGTGCCTGGACGGGTGGGACAGGGGGCGAGGATACGCAGTATTTT	CAWTGGTGGEDTQYF	TRBD1	TRBJ2-3	NA	TRBV30
TGTGCCAGCAGCTCAACAGTGTCTGGAAACACCATATATTTT	CASSSTVSGNTIYF	NA	TRBJ1-3	NA	TRBV6-5
TGCAGCGTTCGCCGGCGGGAGGAGCAGTTCTTC	CSVRRREEQFF	TRBD2	TRBJ2-1	once	TRBV29-1
TGTGCCAGCAGCGTATTCGCGGGAGGGTCCTACAATGAGCAGTTCTTC	CASSVFAGGSYNEQFF	TRBD2	TRBJ2-1	NA	TRBV9
TGTGCCAGCAGCTTAGGGCTTACAGGGACTGAAGCTTTCTTT	CASSLGLTGTEAFF	NA	TRBJ1-1	once	TRBV7-9
TGTGCCAGTAGTCCATTCCTCAAACGGGCCGGGGAGCTGTTTTTT	CASSPFLKRAGELFF	NA	TRBJ2-2	NA	TRBV19
TGTGCCAGCAGCCCCCCGGGACAGGTCTACGAGCAGTACTTC	CASSPPGQVYEQYF	TRBD1	TRBJ2-7	NA	TRBV5-6
TGTGCCAGCAGCGTAGATCTGACAGGGGTAAATGAAAAACTGTTTTTT	CASSVDLTGVNEKLFF	TRBD1	TRBJ1-4	NA	TRBV9
TGTGCCAGCAGCCAAGGGGACAGGCCCAATGGCTACACCTTC	CASSQGDRPNGYTF	TRBD1	TRBJ1-2	NA	TRBV4-2
TGTGCCAGCAGACGCGGACCGCCGAGGGATCAGCCCCAGCATTTT	CASRRGPPRDQPQHF	NA	TRBJ1-5	NA	TRBV6-1
TGCGCCAGCAGTGTGTCAGGGGGCGACTATGGCTACACCTTC	CASSVSGGDYGYTF	TRBD1	TRBJ1-2	NA	TRBV10-2
TGCGCCAGCCCGGTTTCGAAGGGGTACGAGCAGTACTTC	CASPVSKGYEQYF	NA	TRBJ2-7	once	TRBV4-1
TGCGCCAGCAGTCAATCGATACAGATGTTTCTCAGAATCCACCGGGACTACCGCTACGAGCAGTACTTC	CASSQSIQMFLRIHRDYRYEQYF	TRBD2	TRBJ2-7	NA	TRBV23-1
TGCAGCGGGACTGAGGACAGCACTGGGGGCTATGGCTACACCTTC	CSGTEDSTGGYGYTF	NA	TRBJ1-2	once	TRBV29-1
TGCGCCAGCAGCCAAAGAGGCAGGGCAACTCACACTGAAGCTTTCTTT	CASSQRGRATHTEAFF	NA	TRBJ1-1	few	TRBV4-1
TGTGCCAGCAGTGAAAGGACAGGCGCCTCTGGAAACACCATATATTTT	CASSERTGASGNTIYF	TRBD1	TRBJ1-3	NA	TRBV2
TGTGCCACCTTAACGAGGGACACCGGGGAGCTGTTTTTT	CATLTRDTGELFF	NA	TRBJ2-2	NA	TRBV28
TGTGCCAGCAGTCCCCTCACAGTAAACACTGAAGCTTTCTTT	CASSPLTVNTEAFF	NA	TRBJ1-1	NA	TRBV27
TGTGCCATCAGCCCCCCGGGGGGCGAAAGGGGCTACACCTTC	CAISPPGGERGYTF	NA	TRBJ1-2	NA	TRBV10-3
TGTGCCATCCGAGATATGGGAGCTGTTGGGGAAGCTTTCTTT	CAIRDMGAVGEAFF	NA	TRBJ1-1	NA	TRBV10-3
TGTGCCAGCAGTCAGGGTGCGGGCAATCAGCCCCAGCATTTT	CASSQGAGNQPQHF	NA	TRBJ1-5	NA	TRBV2
TGTGCCAGTACCCCCACAGGGACTAGCGGGAGGAGTGAGCAGTACTTC	CASTPTGTSGRSEQYF	TRBD2	TRBJ2-7	NA	TRBV19
TGTGCCAGTAGTATAGCCCCCGGGACAGGGTCGGTGGCTAGCACCTACGAGCAGTACTTC	CASSIAPGTGSVASTYEQYF	TRBD1	TRBJ2-7	NA	TRBV19
TGTGCCTGGGGGGCGGGGGGCACTGAAGCTTTCTTT	CAWGAGGTEAFF	NA	TRBJ1-1	NA	TRBV30
TGTGCCAGCAGCCCAGGGGAGACCCAGTACTTC	CASSPGETQYF	NA	TRBJ2-5	NA	TRBV7-7
TGTGCCTGGAGGGGGGCGTCAAACTATGGCTACACCTTC	CAWRGASNYGYTF	NA	TRBJ1-2	NA	TRBV30
TGTGCCAGCGGGGACACCCTTCCCGGCTATGGCTACACCTTC	CASGDTLPGYGYTF	NA	TRBJ1-2	NA	TRBV2
TGTGCCAGCAGCTTAGTAGCGGGAGGGCCAGTTGAGCAGTTCTTC	CASSLVAGGPVEQFF	TRBD2	TRBJ2-1	NA	TRBV5-6
TGTGCCAGTAGGGTAGGGGTCATGAACACTGAAGCTTTCTTT	CASRVGVMNTEAFF	NA	TRBJ1-1	NA	TRBV19
TGTGCCAGCAGCTCGAGGGCAGATACGCAGTATTTT	CASSSRADTQYF	NA	TRBJ2-3	NA	TRBV11-2
TGTGCCAGCAGCGTGGGACTAGTCCAAGAGACCCAGTACTTC	CASSVGLVQETQYF	TRBD2	TRBJ2-5	NA	TRBV9
TGCGCCAGCAGCTTCCGCCCGGCGGGAGGGTACGAGCAGTACTTC	CASSFRPAGGYEQYF	TRBD2	TRBJ2-7	NA	TRBV5-1
TGTGCCAGCAGCCAACTAGGGCGTCCCACTGAAGCTTTCTTT	CASSQLGRPTEAFF	NA	TRBJ1-1	NA	TRBV7-8
TGTGCCAGCAGCTTGGGTGGTGAGGGCCCGAAATCCTACGAGCAGTACTTC	CASSLGGEGPKSYEQYF	NA	TRBJ2-7	once	TRBV5-6
TGCAGCACCGCCGGGACTAGCGGAAGCACAGATACGCAGTATTTT	CSTAGTSGSTDTQYF	TRBD2	TRBJ2-3	NA	TRBV29-1
TGTGCCAGCAGCTTAGGCCAGGGGGCTTTGAACACTGAAGCTTTCTTT	CASSLGQGALNTEAFF	TRBD1	TRBJ1-1	NA	TRBV13
TGTGCCAGCAGTGGAGGACAAGTGAACTATGGCTACACCTTC	CASSGGQVNYGYTF	NA	TRBJ1-2	NA	TRBV2
TGTGCCAGCAGCCAGGACCTAGCGGGAGAGACCCAGTACTTC	CASSQDLAGETQYF	TRBD2	TRBJ2-5	few	TRBV14
TGCGCCAGCAGCTTGGTAGTTAGCGGGAGTAAGAAGAACACCGGGGAGCTGTTTTTT	CASSLVVSGSKKNTGELFF	TRBD2	TRBJ2-2	NA	TRBV5-1
TGTGCCAGCAGTCCACAAACCGCCAGGACAGGGGTAAGGAGCACTGAAGCTTTCTTT	CASSPQTARTGVRSTEAFF	TRBD1	TRBJ1-1	NA	TRBV27
TGTGCCAGCAGTGAACCCCCCACGGTAAAACTGTTTTTT	CASSEPPTVKLFF	NA	TRBJ1-4	few	TRBV25-1
TGTGCCAGTAGTATTGCCGTTCCCGCGGGCGGCTACACCTTC	CASSIAVPAGGYTF	NA	TRBJ1-2	NA	TRBV19
TGTGCCAGCGCTACTACCGGTTCACGGTCCGATACGCAGTATTTT	CASATTGSRSDTQYF	NA	TRBJ2-3	NA	TRBV6-1
TGTGCCAGCAGCTTCTATAACTATGGCTACACCTTC	CASSFYNYGYTF	NA	TRBJ1-2	few	TRBV5-6
TGTGCCAGCAACAACCCCCAGAACACTGAAGCTTTCTTT	CASNNPQNTEAFF	NA	TRBJ1-1	once	TRBV6-5
TGTGCCAGCAGTGAAAAGGGGACACACTCTGGAAACACCATATATTTT	CASSEKGTHSGNTIYF	NA	TRBJ1-3	once	TRBV2
TGTGCCAGCAGCTTGGATCTGGGGGGTAGCTCCTACGAGCAGTACTTC	CASSLDLGGSSYEQYF	NA	TRBJ2-7	NA	TRBV5-8